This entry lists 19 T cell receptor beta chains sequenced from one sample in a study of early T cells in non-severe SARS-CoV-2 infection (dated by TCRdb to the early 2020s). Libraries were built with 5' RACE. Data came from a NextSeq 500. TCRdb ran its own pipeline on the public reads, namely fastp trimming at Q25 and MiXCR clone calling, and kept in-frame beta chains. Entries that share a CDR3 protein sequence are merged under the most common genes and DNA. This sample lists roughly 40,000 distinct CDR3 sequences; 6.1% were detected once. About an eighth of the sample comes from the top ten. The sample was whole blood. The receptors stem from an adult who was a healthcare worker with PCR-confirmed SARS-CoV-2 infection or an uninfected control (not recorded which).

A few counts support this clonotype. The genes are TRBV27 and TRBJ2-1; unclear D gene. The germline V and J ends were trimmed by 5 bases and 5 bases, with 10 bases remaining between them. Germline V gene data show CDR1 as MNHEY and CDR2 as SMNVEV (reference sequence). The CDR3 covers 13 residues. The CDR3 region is CASSPYRDNEQFF. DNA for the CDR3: TGTGCCAGCAGTCCGTACAGAGACAATGAGCAGTTCTTC.

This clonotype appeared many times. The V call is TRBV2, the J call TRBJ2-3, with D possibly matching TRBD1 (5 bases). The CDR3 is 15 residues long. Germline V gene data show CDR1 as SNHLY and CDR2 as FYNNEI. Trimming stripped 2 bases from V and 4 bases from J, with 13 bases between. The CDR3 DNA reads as TGTGCCAGCAGTGAAAGGGCAGGGATCCCAGATACGCAGTATTTT. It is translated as CASSERAGIPDTQYF.

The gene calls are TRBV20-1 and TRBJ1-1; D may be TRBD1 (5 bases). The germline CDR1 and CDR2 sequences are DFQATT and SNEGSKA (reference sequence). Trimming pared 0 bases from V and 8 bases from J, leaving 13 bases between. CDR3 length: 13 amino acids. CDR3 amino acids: CSARDLTGQEAFF. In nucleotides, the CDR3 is TGCAGTGCTAGAGATCTAACAGGCCAGGAAGCTTTCTTT.

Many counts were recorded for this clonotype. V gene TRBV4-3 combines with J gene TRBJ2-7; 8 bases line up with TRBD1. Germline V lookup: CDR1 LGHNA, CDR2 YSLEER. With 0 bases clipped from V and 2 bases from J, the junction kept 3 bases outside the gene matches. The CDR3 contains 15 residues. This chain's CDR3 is CASSQDTGGPYEQYF. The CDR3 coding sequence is TGCGCCAGCAGCCAAGATACAGGGGGACCCTACGAGCAGTACTTC.

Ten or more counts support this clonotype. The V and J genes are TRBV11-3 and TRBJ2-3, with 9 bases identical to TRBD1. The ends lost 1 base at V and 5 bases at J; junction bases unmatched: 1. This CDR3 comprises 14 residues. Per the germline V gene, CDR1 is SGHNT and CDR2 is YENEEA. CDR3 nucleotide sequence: TGTGCCAGCAGCTTAGGGGACAGGGAAGATACGCAGTATTTT. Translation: CASSLGDREDTQYF.

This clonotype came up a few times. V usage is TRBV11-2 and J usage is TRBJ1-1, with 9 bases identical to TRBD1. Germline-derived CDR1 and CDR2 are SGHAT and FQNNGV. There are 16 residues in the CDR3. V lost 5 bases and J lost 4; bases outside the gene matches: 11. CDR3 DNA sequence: TGTGCCAGCAGCCCAATTGGACAGGGGCGGGCCACTGAAGCTTTCTTT. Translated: CASSPIGQGRATEAFF.

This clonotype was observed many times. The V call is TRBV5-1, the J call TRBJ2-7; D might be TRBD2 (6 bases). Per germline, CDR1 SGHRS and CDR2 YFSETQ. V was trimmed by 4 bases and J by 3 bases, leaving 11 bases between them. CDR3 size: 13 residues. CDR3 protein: CASSDYGGYEQYF. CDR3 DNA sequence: TGCGCCAGCAGCGATTACGGGGGCTACGAGCAGTACTTC.

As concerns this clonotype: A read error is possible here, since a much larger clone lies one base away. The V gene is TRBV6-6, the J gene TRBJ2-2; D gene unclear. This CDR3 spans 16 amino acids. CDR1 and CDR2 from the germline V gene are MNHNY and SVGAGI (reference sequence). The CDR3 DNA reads TGTGCCACCAGTTACGACCGGGCGGCCAGCACCGGGGAGCTGTTTTTT. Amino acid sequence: CATSYDRAASTGELFF.

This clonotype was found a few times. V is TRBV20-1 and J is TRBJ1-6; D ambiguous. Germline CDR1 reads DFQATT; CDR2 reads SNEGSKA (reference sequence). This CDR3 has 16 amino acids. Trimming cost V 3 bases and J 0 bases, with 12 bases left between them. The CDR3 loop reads CSASTLGISYNSPLHF. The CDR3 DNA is TGCAGTGCTAGTACTCTGGGAATCTCCTATAATTCACCCCTCCACTTT.

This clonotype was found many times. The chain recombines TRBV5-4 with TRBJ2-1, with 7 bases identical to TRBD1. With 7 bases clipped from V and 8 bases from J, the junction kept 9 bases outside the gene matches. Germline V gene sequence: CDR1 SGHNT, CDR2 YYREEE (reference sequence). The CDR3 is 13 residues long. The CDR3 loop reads CASARQGQDEQFF. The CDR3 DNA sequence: TGTGCCAGCGCCCGACAGGGTCAGGATGAGCAGTTCTTC.

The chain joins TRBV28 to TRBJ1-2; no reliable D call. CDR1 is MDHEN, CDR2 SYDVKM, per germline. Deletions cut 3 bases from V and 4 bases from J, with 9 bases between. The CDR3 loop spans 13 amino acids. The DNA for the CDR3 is TGTGCCAGCAGTTTTGTGGTCACCTATGGCTACACCTTC. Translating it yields CASSFVVTYGYTF.

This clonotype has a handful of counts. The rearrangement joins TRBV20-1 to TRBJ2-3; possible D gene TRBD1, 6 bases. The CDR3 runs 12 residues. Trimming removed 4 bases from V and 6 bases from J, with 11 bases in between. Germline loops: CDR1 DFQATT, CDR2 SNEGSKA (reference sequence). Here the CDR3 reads CSAIQGGDTQYF. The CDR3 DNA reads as TGCAGTGCTATACAGGGTGGGGATACGCAGTATTTT.

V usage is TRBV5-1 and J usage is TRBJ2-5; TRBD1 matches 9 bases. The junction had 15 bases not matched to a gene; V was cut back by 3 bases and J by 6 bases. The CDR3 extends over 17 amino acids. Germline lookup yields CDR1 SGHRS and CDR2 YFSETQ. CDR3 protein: CASSSPSGDRVSKTQYF. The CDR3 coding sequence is TGCGCCAGCAGCTCGCCTTCGGGGGACAGGGTCTCGAAGACCCAGTACTTC.

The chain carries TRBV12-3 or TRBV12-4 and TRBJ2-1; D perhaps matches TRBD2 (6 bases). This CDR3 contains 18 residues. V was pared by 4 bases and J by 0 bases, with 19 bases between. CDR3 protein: CASSSLRGAGPSYNEQFF. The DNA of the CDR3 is TGTGCCAGCAGTTCCCTCCGTGGGGCGGGACCCTCCTACAATGAGCAGTTCTTC.

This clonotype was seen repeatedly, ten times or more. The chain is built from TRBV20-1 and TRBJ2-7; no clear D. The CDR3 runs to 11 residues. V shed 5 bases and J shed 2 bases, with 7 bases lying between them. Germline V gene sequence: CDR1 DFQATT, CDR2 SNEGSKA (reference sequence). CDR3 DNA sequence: TGCAGTGCTCTGGAACCCTACGAGCAGTACTTC. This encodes CSALEPYEQYF.

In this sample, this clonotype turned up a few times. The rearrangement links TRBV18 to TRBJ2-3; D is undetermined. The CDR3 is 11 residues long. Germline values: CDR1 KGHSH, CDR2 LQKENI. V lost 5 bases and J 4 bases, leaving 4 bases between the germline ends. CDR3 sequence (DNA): TGTGCCAGCTCATCGGCAGATACGCAGTATTTT. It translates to CASSSADTQYF.

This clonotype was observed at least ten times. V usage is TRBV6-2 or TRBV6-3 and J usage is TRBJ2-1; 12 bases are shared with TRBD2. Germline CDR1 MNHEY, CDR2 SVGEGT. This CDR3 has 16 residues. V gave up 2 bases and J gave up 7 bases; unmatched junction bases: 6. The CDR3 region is CASSYRLAGGRNEQFF. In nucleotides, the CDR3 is TGTGCCAGCAGTTACCGCCTAGCGGGGGGGCGGAATGAGCAGTTCTTC.

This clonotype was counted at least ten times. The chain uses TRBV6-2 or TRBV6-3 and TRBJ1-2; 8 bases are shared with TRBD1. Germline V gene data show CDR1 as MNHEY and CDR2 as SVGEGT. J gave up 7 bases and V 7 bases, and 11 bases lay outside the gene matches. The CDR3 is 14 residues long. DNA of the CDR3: TGTGCCAGCACCAACTCTGGACAGGGCCGTGGCTACACCTTC. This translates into CASTNSGQGRGYTF.

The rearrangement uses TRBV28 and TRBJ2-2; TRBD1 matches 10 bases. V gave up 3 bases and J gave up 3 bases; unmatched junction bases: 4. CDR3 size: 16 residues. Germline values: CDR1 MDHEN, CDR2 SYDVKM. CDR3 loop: CASSFRDRGYTGELFF. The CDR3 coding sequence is TGTGCCAGCAGTTTCCGGGACAGGGGTTACACCGGGGAGCTGTTTTTT.